This TCR beta chain originates from a study of Ad26.COV2.S vaccination and SARS-CoV-2 variants. Study at large: Intramuscularly, Ad26.COV2.S was given either once or twice, 56 days apart.

Using immunoSEQ multiplex PCR, the repertoire was profiled, and TCRdb retains in-frame clones only, with some absent. This table holds roughly 450,000 clones, about nine tenths found once. Treatment given: 15 to 20 received Ad26.COV2.S at low or high dose, single or two shots; roughly five received placebo; per-sample allocation not given. Sampling was done on day 63 after the first vaccine or placebo injection. Vaccination employed an Ad26 vector expressing the Wuhan-strain SARS-CoV-2 spike. Trimming took 5 bases from V and 2 from J; bases not matched to a gene: 6. This CDR3 has 14 residues. The V gene's germline CDR1 is SGHTA and CDR2 FQGTGA.

The sequencing used peripheral blood, collected in a trial of Ad26.COV2.S vaccine versus placebo. The clonotype comes from a person between 18 and 65 years old who received the Ad26.COV2.S COVID-19 vaccine or a placebo. The rearrangement uses TRBV7-3 and TRBJ2-7; 7 positions match TRBD2. CDR3 DNA sequence: TGTGCCAGCAGCCCCCAAGCGGGACCCTACGAGCAGTACTTC. This sequence encodes CASSPQAGPYEQYF.